This entry concerns a single T cell receptor beta chain. Some clones are missing from TCRdb's copy, which holds only in-frame ones; the method was immunoSEQ multiplex PCR. The table has fewer than 250,000 clones, 65% to 85% seen once. The data are from a study of blood T cell repertoires in COVID-19. Study as a whole: Whether acute or convalescent, the COVID-19 samples came from the United States, Italy and Spain.

The cohort comprised adults aged roughly 18 to 90 years residing in 24 US areas. The study assigned cohorts using participant-reported clinical history. No more than 2 weeks before study entry, exposed participants had met a case of COVID-19. Trimming shortened V by 0 bases and J by 4 bases, and 10 bases separated the two germline ends. This CDR3 has 15 amino acids. Germline loops: CDR1 MGHRA, CDR2 YSYEKL. The sample consisted of PBMCs or T cells enriched from blood (not recorded which). The clonotype originates from a young woman who had been exposed to COVID-19. The V and J genes are TRBV4-1 and TRBJ1-3, with D tentatively TRBD1 (6 bases). CDR3 loop: CASSQEAGVGNTIYF. The DNA of the CDR3 is TGCGCCAGCAGCCAAGAGGCAGGGGTAGGAAACACCATATATTTT.